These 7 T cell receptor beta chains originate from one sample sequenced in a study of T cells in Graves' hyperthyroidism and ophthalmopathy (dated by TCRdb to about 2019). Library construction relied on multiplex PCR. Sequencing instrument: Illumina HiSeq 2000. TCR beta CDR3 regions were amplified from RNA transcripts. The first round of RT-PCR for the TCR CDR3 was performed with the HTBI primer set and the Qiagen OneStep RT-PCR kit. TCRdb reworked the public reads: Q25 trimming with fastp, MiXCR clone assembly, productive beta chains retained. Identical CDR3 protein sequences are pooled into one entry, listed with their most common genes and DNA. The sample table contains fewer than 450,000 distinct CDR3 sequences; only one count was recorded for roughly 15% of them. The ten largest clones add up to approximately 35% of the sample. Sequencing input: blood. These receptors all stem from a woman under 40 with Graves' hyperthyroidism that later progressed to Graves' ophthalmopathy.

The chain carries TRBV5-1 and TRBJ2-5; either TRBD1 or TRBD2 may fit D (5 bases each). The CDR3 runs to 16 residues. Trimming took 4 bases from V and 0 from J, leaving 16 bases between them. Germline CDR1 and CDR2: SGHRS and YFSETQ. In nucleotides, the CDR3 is TGCGCCAGCAGCCCCGGGGTCCAGGGCTACCAAGAGACCCAGTACTTC. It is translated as CASSPGVQGYQETQYF.

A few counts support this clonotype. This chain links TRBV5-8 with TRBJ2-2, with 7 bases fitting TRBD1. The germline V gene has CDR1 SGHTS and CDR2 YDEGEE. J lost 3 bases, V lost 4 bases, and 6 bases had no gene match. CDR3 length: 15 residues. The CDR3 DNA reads TGTGCCAGCAGCCCCCGGGACAGCGACACCGGGGAGCTGTTTTTT. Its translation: CASSPRDSDTGELFF.

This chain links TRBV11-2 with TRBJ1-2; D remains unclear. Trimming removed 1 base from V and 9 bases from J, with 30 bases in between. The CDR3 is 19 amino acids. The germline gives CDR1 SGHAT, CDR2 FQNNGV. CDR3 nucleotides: TGTGCCAGCAGCTTAGCCTTGGACCGTACATCGGATAAGAGGACGCGCTACACCTTC. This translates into CASSLALDRTSDKRTRYTF.

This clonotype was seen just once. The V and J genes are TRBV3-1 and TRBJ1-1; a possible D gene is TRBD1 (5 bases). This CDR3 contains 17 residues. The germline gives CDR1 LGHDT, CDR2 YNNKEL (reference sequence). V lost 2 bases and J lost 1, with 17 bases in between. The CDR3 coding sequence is TGTGCCAGCAGCCAATTAAAGAGGGGACCGACGAACACTGAAGCTTTCTTT. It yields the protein CASSQLKRGPTNTEAFF.

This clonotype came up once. Here the CDR3 reads CATIARGGTEAFF. The CDR3 DNA reads TGTGCCACCATCGCAAGGGGTGGGACTGAAGCTTTCTTT. The rearrangement links TRBV24-1 to TRBJ1-1; a possible D gene is TRBD1 (5 bases). CDR1 KGHDR and CDR2 SFDVKD come from the germline V gene. This CDR3 is built from 13 residues. V lost 8 bases and J 5 bases, leaving 14 bases between the germline ends.

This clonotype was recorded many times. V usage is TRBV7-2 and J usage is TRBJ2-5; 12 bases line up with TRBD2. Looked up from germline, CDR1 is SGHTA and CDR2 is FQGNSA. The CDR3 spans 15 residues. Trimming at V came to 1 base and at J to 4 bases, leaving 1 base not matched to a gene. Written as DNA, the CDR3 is TGTGCCAGCAGCTTAGGGGGACTAGCGGGAGAGACCCAGTACTTC. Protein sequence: CASSLGGLAGETQYF.

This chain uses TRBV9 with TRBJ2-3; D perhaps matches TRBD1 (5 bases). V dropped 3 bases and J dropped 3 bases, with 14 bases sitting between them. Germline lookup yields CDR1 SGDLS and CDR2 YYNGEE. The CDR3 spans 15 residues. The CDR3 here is CASSGFQGGTDTQYF. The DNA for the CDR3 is TGTGCCAGCAGCGGTTTCCAGGGTGGTACAGATACGCAGTATTTT. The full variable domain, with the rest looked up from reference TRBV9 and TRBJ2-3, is DSGVTQTPKHLITATGQRVTLRCSPRSGDLSVYWYQQSLDQGLQFLIQYYNGEERAKGNILERFSAQQFPDLHSELNLSSLELGDSALYFCASSGFQGGTDTQYFGPGTRLTVL.